This T cell receptor (beta chain) appears in the sequencing data of a study of CD8 T cells in ankylosing spondylitis. Whole-study findings and limits: The clones that were linked to disease were reported to be significantly enriched in matched synovial fluid samples from ankylosing spondylitis patients. Earlier authors reported some of these motif variants in reactive arthritis synovial fluid and blood. Among TCR beta sequences, a motif of roughly 8 highly homologous variants appeared characteristic of ankylosing spondylitis blood.

Germline assignment: CDR1 SGHVS and CDR2 FQNEAQ. The CDR3 consists of 18 residues. The junction had 9 bases not matched to a gene; V was cut back by 4 bases and J by 0 bases. In making TCR beta libraries, quantitative 5'-RACE with molecular barcodes was used. TCRdb ran MiXCR on the 5' RACE reads and lists one entry per CDR3 protein. Of roughly 100,000 distinct CDR3 sequences in the sample, 24% were seen once. This clonotype was seen a single time. The antigen is unknown. The TCR originated in a male donor with ankylosing spondylitis. The V gene is TRBV7-8, the J gene TRBJ2-2; TRBD2 matches at 9 bases. The sample comprised synovial fluid, either unsorted or a sorted T cell fraction (not recorded which). The CDR3 reads CASSSGLAGGPNTGELFF. CDR3 in DNA: TGTGCCAGCAGCTCAGGGCTCGCGGGAGGGCCGAACACCGGGGAGCTGTTTTTT.